The clone carrying this T cell receptor beta chain was counted many times. Antigen: not known. This entry is derived from a study of T cells in Graves' hyperthyroidism and ophthalmopathy. Germline V gene lookup returns CDR1 LNHDA and CDR2 SQIVND (reference sequence). The CDR3 runs 16 residues. Trimming pared 3 bases from V and 0 bases from J, leaving 13 bases between. Study-wide points: Among clonotypes expanded in thyroid above 0.001, most were also found in blood. A model using 13 V-J features told ophthalmopathy apart from stable hyperthyroidism.

Amplified TCR beta CDR3 regions came from RNA transcripts. The HTBI primer set was used in a first-round RT-PCR of the TCR CDR3. TCRdb reprocessed the multiplex PCR reads via MiXCR and lists one record per CDR3 protein. The sample comprises 400,000 or so distinct CDR3 sequences, more than 12% of which are singletons, and around 20% rests with the top ten. The V call is TRBV19, the J call TRBJ2-3; maybe TRBD1 (6 bases). Specimen: blood. The clonotype comes from a woman in her twenties or thirties with Graves' ophthalmopathy. For the CDR3, the DNA is TGTGCCAGTAGTATTGGCACAGGGATTAGCACAGATACGCAGTATTTT. This encodes CASSIGTGISTDTQYF.